The next 5 T cell receptor beta chains were all read from a single sample in a study of T cells in Graves' hyperthyroidism and ophthalmopathy (dated by TCRdb to between 2018 and 2020). The library was built by means of multiplex PCR. TCRdb names Illumina HiSeq 2000 as the instrument used. The TCR beta CDR3 regions were amplified from RNA transcripts. The TCR CDR3 was subjected to a first round of RT-PCR using the HTBI primer set and the Qiagen OneStep RT-PCR kit. TCRdb trimmed the raw reads at Q25, called clones with MiXCR and kept productive beta chains. Every entry covers one CDR3 protein and lists the most common genes and DNA from its rows. This sample gives 700,000 or so distinct CDR3 sequences in total; approximately 16% of them show up just once. The ten largest clones capture 8.4% of the sample. The source material was blood. These receptors all stem from a man between 18 and 35 years old with Graves' hyperthyroidism.

The chain couples TRBV10-3 to TRBJ2-2, with 10 bases aligning to TRBD1. The germline V gene encodes CDR1 ENHRY and CDR2 SYGVKD. This CDR3 region has 17 residues. V lost 10 bases to trimming and J lost 4 bases; unmatched junction nucleotides: 15. CDR3 nucleotides: TGTGCCACCCGACGAGGCGGGACAGGGGTATCCACCGGGGAGCTGTTTTTT. Translation gives CATRRGGTGVSTGELFF.

At least ten counts were recorded for this clonotype. For the CDR3, the DNA is TGTGCCAGCAGTTTAGAGGTAGCGCAGACAGATACGCAGTATTTT. It codes for CASSLEVAQTDTQYF. V is TRBV12-3 or TRBV12-4 and J is TRBJ2-3; weak D call: TRBD2 (5 bases). The CDR3 runs to 15 residues. V lost 1 base to trimming and J lost 3 bases, with 11 bases between them.

This clonotype was observed a handful of times. J is TRBJ1-2 and V is TRBV19, with a tentative D call TRBD1 (6 bases). Deletions cut 6 bases from V and 8 bases from J, with 13 bases between. Germline-derived CDR1 and CDR2 are LNHDA and SQIVND (reference sequence). CDR3 length: 12 amino acids. CDR3 sequence (DNA): TGTGCCAGTAGGAGACAGGTCGGAGGCTACACCTTC. Translation: CASRRQVGGYTF.

The genes are TRBV7-2 and TRBJ1-1; possibly TRBD1 for D (5 bases). Looked up from germline, CDR1 is SGHTA and CDR2 is FQGNSA. With 0 bases removed from V and 6 bases from J, the gap between germline ends came to 8 bases. The CDR3 length is 13 residues. CDR3 sequence reads: CASSLAGTAEAFF. Written as DNA, the CDR3 is TGTGCCAGCAGCTTAGCAGGGACGGCTGAAGCTTTCTTT.

The sample holds a few counts of this clonotype. V and J are TRBV20-1 and TRBJ2-3; the match to TRBD2 covers 11 bases. Germline-derived CDR1 and CDR2 are DFQATT and SNEGSKA (reference sequence). The CDR3 runs to 17 residues. Losses at the gene ends were 3 bases for V and 6 bases for J; bases not matched to a gene: 14. The CDR3 region has the DNA TGCAGTGCTAGCCGCCTGGGGGCTAGCGGGAGGCCCGATACGCAGTATTTT. Protein sequence: CSASRLGASGRPDTQYF.